This TCR beta chain was captured by sequencing in a study of OX40 agonist ivuxolimab in advanced cancers. Turning to the study itself: Hepatocellular carcinoma, melanoma, renal cell or head and neck cancer affected the dose-escalation patients. The study's findings and limits: Expanded peripheral T cells had an undetermined antigen specificity. At 0.1 to 3.0 mg/kg, clonal expansion of CD4+ and CD8+ blood T cells had occurred by week 6.

Turning to this clone: The antigen is not known.

Germline assignment: CDR1 MGHRA and CDR2 YSYEKL. The CDR3 has 13 residues. V shed 1 base and J shed 10 bases, with 11 bases lying between them. This table comes from immunoSEQ multiplex PCR, and its TCRdb copy is limited to in-frame clones, with some not included. The sample has 66,000 or so clones; approximately 90% are singletons. The clonotype was recovered from an adult with an advanced solid tumor such as melanoma, head and neck, liver or kidney cancer. The chain has TRBV4-1 and TRBJ2-1; D uncertain. The sample consisted of CD4+ or CD8+ T cells sorted from blood, taken in a trial of the OX40 agonist ivuxolimab. The CDR3 DNA reads as TGCGCCAGCAGCCAAGGTAGGACCATAGAGCAGTTCTTC. Amino acid sequence: CASSQGRTIEQFF.